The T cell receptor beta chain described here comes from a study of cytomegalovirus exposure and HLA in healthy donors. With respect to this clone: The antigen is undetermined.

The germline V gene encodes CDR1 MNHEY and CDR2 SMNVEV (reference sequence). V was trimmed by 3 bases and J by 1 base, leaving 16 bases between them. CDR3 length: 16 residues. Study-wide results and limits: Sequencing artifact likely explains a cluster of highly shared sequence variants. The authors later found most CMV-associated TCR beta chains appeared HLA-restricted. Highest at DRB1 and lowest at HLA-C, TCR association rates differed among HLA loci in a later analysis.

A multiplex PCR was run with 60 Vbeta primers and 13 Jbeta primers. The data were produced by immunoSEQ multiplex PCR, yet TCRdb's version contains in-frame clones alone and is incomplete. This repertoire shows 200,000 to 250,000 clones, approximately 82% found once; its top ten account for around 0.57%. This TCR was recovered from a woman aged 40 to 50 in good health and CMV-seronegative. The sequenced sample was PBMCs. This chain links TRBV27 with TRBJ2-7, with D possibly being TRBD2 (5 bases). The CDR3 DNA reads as TGTGCCAGCAGTTTTATAGCCGGGATGCATTCCTACGAGCAGTACTTC. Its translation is CASSFIAGMHSYEQYF.